The 26 T cell receptor beta chains below come from one sample, sequenced in a study of Graves' ophthalmopathy and Graves' hyperthyroidism. RNA served as the template for amplifying TCR beta CDR3 regions. First-round RT-PCR employed HTBI primers, with a second-round multiplex PCR after it. One entry per CDR3 protein results from TCRdb running MiXCR on the multiplex PCR reads. This sample yields about 210,000 distinct CDR3 sequences, of which roughly 29% are seen a single time; over 7.5% belongs to the top ten. Sequenced material: peripheral blood. Source of these receptors: a man between 50 and 59 years old with Graves' ophthalmopathy.

The rearrangement links TRBV6-1 to TRBJ1-6, with D unresolved. CDR1 is MNHNS, CDR2 SASEGT, per germline. CDR3 length: 14 residues. With 7 bases removed from V and 4 bases from J, the gap between germline ends came to 11 bases. The CDR3: CASKIGRYNSPLHF. CDR3 sequence (DNA): TGTGCCAGCAAGATAGGACGGTATAATTCACCCCTCCACTTT.

This clonotype has at least ten counts. V and J are TRBV5-1 and TRBJ2-7; D possibly corresponds to TRBD2 (7 bases). Trimming removed 0 bases at V and 2 bases at J, with 12 bases between. Per germline, CDR1 SGHRS and CDR2 YFSETQ. CDR3 length equals 15 residues. CDR3 DNA: TGCGCCAGCAGCTTGGATCAGGGGAGGGCCTACGAGCAGTACTTC. Amino acids: CASSLDQGRAYEQYF.

V usage is TRBV12-3 or TRBV12-4 and J usage is TRBJ2-7; 9 bases fit TRBD1. Trimming took 6 bases from V and 2 from J; bases not matched to a gene: 8. This CDR3 is 15 amino acids long. CDR3 protein: CASSKTGGVPYEQYF. The CDR3, as DNA: TGTGCCAGCAGCAAAACAGGGGGCGTCCCCTACGAGCAGTACTTC.

The sample holds a few counts of this clonotype. This chain connects TRBV6-2 or TRBV6-3 to TRBJ1-5, with TRBD1 as a possible D gene (5 bases). V was cut by 0 bases and J by 6 bases, with 12 bases left in between. Germline CDR1 MNHEY, CDR2 SVGEGT. The CDR3 spans 15 residues. The CDR3 region is CASSYSSAGGQPQHF. The CDR3 DNA sequence: TGTGCCAGCAGTTACTCGTCGGCGGGGGGTCAGCCCCAGCATTTT.

There are many counts of this clonotype. A read error may explain this, as a much larger clone is one base away. The rearrangement links TRBV27 to TRBJ2-5, with D perhaps assigned TRBD1 or TRBD2 (6 bases each). This CDR3 has 14 residues. The germline CDR1 and CDR2 sequences are MNHEY and SMNVEV (reference sequence). Here the CDR3 DNA reads TGTGCCAGCAGTTTGAGCAGGGGAGGAGAGACCCAGCACTTC. Protein sequence: CASSLSRGGETQHF.

This clonotype has at least ten counts. This chain uses TRBV19 with TRBJ2-7, with D maybe TRBD1 (6 bases). Germline V gene lookup returns CDR1 LNHDA and CDR2 SQIVND (reference sequence). The CDR3 spans 13 residues. V shed 4 bases and J shed 2 bases, with 9 bases lying between them. The DNA of the CDR3 is TGTGCCAGTAGTAGCGCAGGGGCCTACGAGCAGTACTTC. Translation gives CASSSAGAYEQYF.

Ten or more counts support this clonotype. V and J are TRBV7-3 and TRBJ1-1; D call uncertain. Trimming took 0 bases from V and 1 from J, leaving 3 bases between them. Germline assignment: CDR1 SGHTA and CDR2 FQGTGA. The CDR3 totals 13 residues. CDR3 bases: TGTGCCAGCAGCTTAACCCGGAACACTGAAGCTTTCTTT. It translates to CASSLTRNTEAFF.

This clonotype has a count of ten or more. The rearrangement joins TRBV28 to TRBJ2-7; D is perhaps TRBD1 (6 bases). From germline, CDR1 is MDHEN and CDR2 SYDVKM. The V gene lost 5 bases and the J gene lost 4 bases, with 21 bases spanning the gap. The CDR3 is 16 residues long. The CDR3 DNA reads as TGTGCCAGCAGTCCCCCAACGGGACATGGGGGATACGAGCAGTACTTC. Amino acid sequence: CASSPPTGHGGYEQYF.

The chain joins TRBV28 to TRBJ1-2; no clear D gene. V dropped 6 bases and J dropped 4 bases, with 24 bases sitting between them. Germline V gene sequence: CDR1 MDHEN, CDR2 SYDVKM. The CDR3 is made up of 17 amino acids. This chain's CDR3 is CASSSNSLRGRGYGYTF. DNA of the CDR3: TGTGCCAGCAGCTCTAACTCCTTGCGGGGTCGCGGCTATGGCTACACCTTC.

This clonotype was observed at least ten times. The gene calls are TRBV7-8 and TRBJ2-5; TRBD2 agrees at 9 bases. Germline assignment: CDR1 SGHVS and CDR2 FQNEAQ. Germline trimming cut 4 bases from V and 4 bases from J; bases unmatched to any gene: 13. The CDR3 covers 17 residues. CDR3 nucleotides: TGTGCCAGCAGCTCAGGGGTTAGCGGGAGAGATAGAGAGACCCAGTACTTC. The encoded protein is CASSSGVSGRDRETQYF.

The chain has TRBV2 and TRBJ1-1; 9 positions agree with TRBD1. V was clipped by 7 bases and J by 2 bases; unmatched bases: 5. The CDR3 extends over 14 amino acids. Germline V CDR1 and CDR2: SNHLY, FYNNEI. The CDR3 region has the DNA TGTGCCAGCATGCAGGACAGGGGTAACACTGAAGCTTTCTTT. Its translation: CASMQDRGNTEAFF.

The rearrangement links TRBV7-2 to TRBJ1-5; D possibly corresponds to TRBD1 (6 bases). Germline CDR1 SGHTA, CDR2 FQGNSA. Trimming removed 0 bases from V and 6 bases from J, with 12 bases in between. CDR3 size: 15 residues. This chain's CDR3 is CASSLAGGLSQPQHF. Here the CDR3 DNA reads TGTGCCAGCAGCTTAGCGGGGGGGCTCAGTCAGCCCCAGCATTTT.

This clonotype was found many times. The chain combines TRBV20-1 with TRBJ1-2; no firm D call. The CDR3 loop spans 14 amino acids. Between the trimmed V and J ends, which lost 6 bases and 4 bases, there was a span of 18 bases. From germline, CDR1 is DFQATT and CDR2 SNEGSKA (reference sequence). The CDR3 loop is CSAETDFNVYGYTF. The CDR3 coding sequence is TGCAGTGCGGAGACGGATTTTAACGTCTATGGCTACACCTTC.

The sample holds many counts of this clonotype. This may be a read error: a much more frequent sequence differs by one nucleotide. The rearrangement uses TRBV12-3 or TRBV12-4 and TRBJ1-5; D is ambiguous. This CDR3 is built from 15 residues. V was pared by 7 bases and J by 3 bases, with 16 bases between. The CDR3 is CASTQGGFNNQPQHF. In DNA, the CDR3 is TGTGCCAGCACCCAAGGAGGTTTTAACAATCAGCCCCAGCATTTT.

The V and J genes are TRBV6-1 and TRBJ1-6; D gene ambiguous. CDR1 is MNHNS and CDR2 is SASEGT in the germline V gene. V was cut by 5 bases and J by 5 bases, with 7 bases left in between. CDR3 size: 13 residues. CDR3: CASSRGNNSPLHF. CDR3 DNA: TGTGCCAGCAGTCGTGGGAATAATTCACCCCTCCACTTT.

This clonotype was counted many times. The rearrangement joins TRBV7-6 to TRBJ1-2; D possibly corresponds to TRBD1 (5 bases). This CDR3 comprises 14 residues. V lost 2 bases to trimming and J lost 6 bases, with 13 bases between them. CDR1 and CDR2 (germline): SGHVS, FNYEAQ. The CDR3: CASSLRSGSDGYTF. The CDR3 DNA reads TGTGCCAGCAGCTTACGCTCAGGGTCGGATGGCTACACCTTC.

This clonotype was detected ten times or more. The chain links TRBV5-6 to TRBJ1-5, with unresolved D. The CDR3 has 16 amino acids. The germline V gene has CDR1 SGHDT and CDR2 YYEEEE. Trimming stripped 3 bases from V and 0 bases from J, with 13 bases between. CDR3 sequence: CASSSWTGYSNQPQHF. CDR3 bases: TGTGCCAGCAGCTCCTGGACGGGATATAGCAATCAGCCCCAGCATTTT.

There are a few counts of this clonotype. The J gene is TRBJ2-7, the V gene TRBV10-3; the D gene is possibly TRBD2 (5 bases). The germline V and J ends were trimmed by 6 bases and 2 bases, with 11 bases remaining between them. There are 13 residues in the CDR3. Germline values: CDR1 ENHRY, CDR2 SYGVKD. CDR3 residues: CAIRAAPTYEQYF. The CDR3 nucleotides read TGTGCCATCAGAGCGGCGCCGACCTACGAGCAGTACTTC.

This clonotype was picked up many times. The rearrangement joins TRBV2 to TRBJ2-5; D is perhaps TRBD1 (5 bases). Trimming removed 8 bases at V and 5 bases at J, with 21 bases between. Germline-derived CDR1 and CDR2 are SNHLY and FYNNEI. This CDR3 is 15 amino acids long. Here the CDR3 DNA reads TGTGCCAGCTCTCCTCTTTCCGGAGCAGGGGAGACCCAGTACTTC. Its translation is CASSPLSGAGETQYF.

This clonotype was detected many times. This rearrangement joins TRBV6-1 to TRBJ2-7, with D possibly TRBD1 on 5 matching bases. Germline lookup yields CDR1 MNHNS and CDR2 SASEGT. The V end lost 5 bases, the J end lost 1 base, and 15 bases lay between the germline ends. The CDR3 is made up of 15 amino acids. The CDR3 is CASSPSVDKSYEQYF. As DNA, the CDR3 is TGTGCCAGCAGTCCGTCGGTGGACAAATCCTACGAGCAGTACTTC.

This clonotype was picked up a small number of times. This rearrangement joins TRBV6-2 or TRBV6-3 to TRBJ1-2; D perhaps matches TRBD1 (6 bases). Deletions cut 4 bases from V and 7 bases from J, with 16 bases between. Germline values: CDR1 MNHEY, CDR2 SVGEGT. The CDR3 loop spans 14 amino acids. The CDR3 protein is CASSSSRGEFGYTF. The DNA for the CDR3 is TGTGCCAGCAGTTCCAGCAGGGGAGAGTTTGGCTACACCTTC.

For the CDR3, the DNA is TGCGCCAGCAGCCAGGATACAAGTTCCTACGAGCAGTACTTC. Protein: CASSQDTSSYEQYF. The chain has TRBV4-3 and TRBJ2-7; D call uncertain. Germline V gives CDR1 LGHNA, CDR2 YSLEER. The CDR3 is made up of 14 amino acids. The germline V and J ends were trimmed by 3 bases and 1 base, with 10 bases remaining between them.

The J gene is TRBJ1-1, the V gene TRBV6-2 or TRBV6-3; TRBD1 matches 7 bases. The germline V gene has CDR1 MNHEY and CDR2 SVGEGT. With V trimmed by 6 bases and J by 11 bases, 12 bases remained unmatched. This CDR3 contains 13 residues. DNA of the CDR3: TGTGCCAGCAGGAACAGGGGCTCCTTGAGCGCTTTCTTT. Amino acids: CASRNRGSLSAFF.

This clonotype occurred a few times. This rearrangement joins TRBV28 to TRBJ1-5; a weak D match, TRBD1 (5 bases). V lost 5 bases to trimming and J lost 2 bases, with 16 bases between them. Germline V gene lookup returns CDR1 MDHEN and CDR2 SYDVKM. The CDR3 covers 16 residues. This chain's CDR3 is CASSTGPQDGNQPQHF. The CDR3, as DNA: TGTGCCAGCAGTACGGGACCGCAGGATGGCAATCAGCCCCAGCATTTT.

The chain recombines TRBV24-1 with TRBJ2-2; 9 nucleotides agree with TRBD2. Germline values: CDR1 KGHDR, CDR2 SFDVKD. V was pared by 5 bases and J by 5 bases, with 14 bases of the junction left unmatched. The CDR3 has 18 residues. The CDR3 nucleotides read TGTGCCACCAGTGGATCTAAGTCATTAGCGGGAGTAACCGGGGAGCTGTTTTTT. Translating gives CATSGSKSLAGVTGELFF.

This clonotype was counted many times. The CDR3 loop is CATALAGEIHEQYF. CDR3 in DNA: TGTGCCACCGCCTTAGCGGGAGAAATCCACGAGCAGTACTTC. The rearrangement uses TRBV6-2 or TRBV6-3 and TRBJ2-7, with 9 bases aligning to TRBD2. The CDR3 consists of 14 residues. Germline lookup yields CDR1 MNHEY and CDR2 SVGEGT. V gave up 10 bases and J gave up 5 bases; unmatched junction bases: 12.